One and the same sample provided the 2 T cell receptor beta chains below, sequenced in a study of blood T cell repertoires in COVID-19. Profiling relied on immunoSEQ multiplex PCR, and the TCRdb table lists in-frame clones only, not all of them. The top ten clones hold roughly 5.1% of a sample with some 200,000 clones, approximately 78% of them seen once. Sequencing used peripheral blood. These receptors all stem from an older woman with COVID-19, enrolled during active disease.

This clone is a singleton in its sample. The CDR3 nucleotides read TGTGCCAGCAGTTCCCGGCCGGGACAGGTCGATGGCTACACCTTC. It specifies CASSSRPGQVDGYTF. V and J are TRBV6-6 and TRBJ1-2; 8 bases match TRBD1. The CDR3 consists of 15 residues. In germline, CDR1 is MNHNY, CDR2 SVGAGI (reference sequence). J was trimmed by 6 bases and V by 4 bases; bases with no gene match: 10.

The genes are TRBV19 and TRBJ2-5; TRBD2 aligns across 9 bases. V trimming: 4 bases; J trimming: 4 bases; junction bases outside the gene matches: 10. Germline CDR1 is LNHDA and CDR2 is SQIVND (reference sequence). This CDR3 region has 16 residues. The CDR3 here is CASSNLGREGPETQYF. The DNA of the CDR3 is TGTGCCAGTAGTAACCTTGGGCGGGAGGGCCCAGAGACCCAGTACTTC.